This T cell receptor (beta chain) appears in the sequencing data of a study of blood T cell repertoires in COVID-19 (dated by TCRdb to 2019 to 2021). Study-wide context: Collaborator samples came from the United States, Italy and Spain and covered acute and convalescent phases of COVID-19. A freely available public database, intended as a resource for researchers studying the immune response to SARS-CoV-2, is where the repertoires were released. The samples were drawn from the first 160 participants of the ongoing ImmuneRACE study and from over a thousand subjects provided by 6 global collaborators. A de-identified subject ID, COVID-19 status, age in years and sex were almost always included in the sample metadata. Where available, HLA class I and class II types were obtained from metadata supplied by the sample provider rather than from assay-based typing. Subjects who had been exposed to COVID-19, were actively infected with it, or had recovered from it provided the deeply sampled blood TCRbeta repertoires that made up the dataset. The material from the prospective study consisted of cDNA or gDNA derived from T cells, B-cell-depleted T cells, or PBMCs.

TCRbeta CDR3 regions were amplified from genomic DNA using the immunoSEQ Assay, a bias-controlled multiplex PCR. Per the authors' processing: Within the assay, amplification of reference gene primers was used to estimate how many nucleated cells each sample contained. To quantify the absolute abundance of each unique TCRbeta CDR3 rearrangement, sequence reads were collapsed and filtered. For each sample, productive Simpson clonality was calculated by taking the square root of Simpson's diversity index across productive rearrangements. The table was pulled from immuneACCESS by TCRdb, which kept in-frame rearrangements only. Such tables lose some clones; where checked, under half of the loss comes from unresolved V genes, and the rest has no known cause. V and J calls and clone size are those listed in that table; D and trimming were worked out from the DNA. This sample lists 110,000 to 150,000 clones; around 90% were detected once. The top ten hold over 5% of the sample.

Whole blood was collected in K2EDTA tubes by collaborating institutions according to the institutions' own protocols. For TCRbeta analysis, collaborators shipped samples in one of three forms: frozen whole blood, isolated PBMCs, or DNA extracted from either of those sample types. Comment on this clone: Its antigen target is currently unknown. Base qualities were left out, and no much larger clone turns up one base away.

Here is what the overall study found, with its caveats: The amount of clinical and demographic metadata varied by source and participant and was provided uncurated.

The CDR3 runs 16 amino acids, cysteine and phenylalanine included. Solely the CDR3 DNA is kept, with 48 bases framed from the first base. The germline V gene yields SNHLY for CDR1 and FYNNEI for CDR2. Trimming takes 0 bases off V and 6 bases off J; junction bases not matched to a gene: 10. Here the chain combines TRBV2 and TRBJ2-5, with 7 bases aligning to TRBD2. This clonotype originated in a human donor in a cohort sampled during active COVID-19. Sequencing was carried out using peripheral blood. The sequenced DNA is TGTGCCAGCAGTGAAGCGGGGACTAAACCACATAAGACCCAGTACTTC. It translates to CASSEAGTKPHKTQYF. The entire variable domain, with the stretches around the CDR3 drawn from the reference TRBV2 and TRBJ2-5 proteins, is EPEVTQTPSHQVTQMGQEVILRCVPISNHLYFYWYRQILGQKVEFLVSFYNNEISEKSEIFDDQFSVERPDGSNFTLKIRSTKLEDSAMYFCASSEAGTKPHKTQYFGPGTRLLVL.